This T cell receptor (beta chain) was observed in a study of T cell responses to AZD1222 COVID-19 vaccine (dated by TCRdb to the early 2020s). A note on the overall study: Because spike-specific TCR depth and breadth did not differ between the two schedules, AZD1222 recipients who got a second dose at roughly 4 weeks were pooled with those who got a second dose at roughly 12 weeks. A total of about 250 trial participants underwent TCR sequencing, of whom approximately 200 had received two doses of AZD1222 and 26 had received two doses of the MenACWY control vaccine. Trial participants were enrolled by age into 18-55, 56-69 and 70-plus year subgroups, with around 140, 26 and 57 TCR-sequenced participants respectively.

The CDR3 regions of human TCRbeta chains were analyzed by immunosequencing. As for the authors' bioinformatics: Repertoire TCRs were matched against a reference library of SARS-CoV-2-specific TCRs generated with the MIRA antigen-specificity platform. Breadth was defined as the fraction of unique TCRs that were SARS-CoV-2-associated. Depth was defined as the fraction of total T cells that were SARS-CoV-2-associated. Using the MIRA data, every spike-specific TCR was mapped to the spike region that the TCR reacted to and assigned to either a CD4 or a CD8 class. Log10-transformed breadth and depth values were compared by one-way ANOVA with Sidak's multiple comparisons tests. TCRdb obtained this table from immuneACCESS and retained in-frame rearrangements with V and J assigned. These tables miss some clones; where compared with another copy, unresolved V genes account for less than half of the shortfall, and the remainder is unexplained. That table is the source of V, J and clone size, and D and trimming were worked out from the DNA. Counted in this sample were some 100,000 clones; over 80% of them appeared once. Over 6.5% of the sample is in the top ten clones.

Notes on this clone: Its target antigen remains unknown. No base-level quality is on record; no much larger clone is a single base apart.

The junction shows trimming of 2 bases on V and 9 bases on J, plus 17 bases between the germline ends. According to the germline V gene, CDR1 reads KGHSH and CDR2 reads LQKENI. The CDR3 numbers 15 residues from cysteine through phenylalanine. Only the CDR3 part of the read is kept: 45 bases, read in frame from the first base. What the study reported, not specific to this receptor: Reportedly, close to half of the unique spike-specific TCRs recognized epitopes lying outside the regions that are mutated in the B.1.351 and B.1.1.7 variants. The 56-69-year group was small, and its depth increase did not reach significance, likely because of low power. CD4 TCRs associated with the vaccine covered the entire spike protein, and the dominant responses were in regions 160-218 and 743-854. Conclusions about previously exposed vaccinees were limited because only six or seven AZD1222 recipients were SARS-CoV-2 seropositive at baseline. After two AZD1222 doses, spike-specific TCR breadth and depth were significantly higher than at day 0 and than in MenACWY recipients. No day 14 peak-response samples were available, so repertoires were characterized only after the peak T cell response. Participants were mostly white British and included more females than males, and it was suggested by the authors that clonal diversity may have been underestimated.

The time point label, as the study defines it: baseline before first vaccination. Samples from vaccinated people were obtained from the UK trials COV001 and COV002, which included a single-blind randomized controlled phase 2/3 trial of AZD1222 (ChAdOx1 nCoV-19) in healthy adults. For TCRbeta chain sequencing, PBMC samples were collected from trial participants at day 0 and at day 28 after the second dose. The receptor was isolated from an adult in good health. Sequencing was performed on peripheral blood, taken on day 0 of AZD1222 vaccination. The rearrangement combines TRBV18 with TRBJ1-5; the D gene identity is not certain. Here is the DNA: TGTGCCAGCTCACCAGACGAAACAGTTTTAGGGCCCCAGCATTTT. This codes for CASSPDETVLGPQHF.